One sample yielded the 9 T cell receptor beta chains listed below, sequenced in a study of T cell repertoires in cytomegalovirus infection. No antigen is known for these receptors. TCRdb re-called the reads through MiXCR, storing one row per CDR3 protein. The sample holds about 920,000 distinct CDR3 sequences, more than 25% seen once. The material was cultured CD8+ T cells from PBMCs, obtained from culture after CMV antigen stimulation. These receptors originate from a human donor in good health (CMV status not recorded). Some clones in this sample may be carry-over from other donors' samples.

V and J are TRBV7-8 and TRBJ1-3; possible D gene TRBD1, 5 bases. The CDR3 length is 16 residues. Germline lookup yields CDR1 SGHVS and CDR2 FQNEAQ. Trimming shortened V by 5 bases and J by 1 base, and 15 bases separated the two germline ends. Here the CDR3 DNA reads TGTGCCAGCAGCCGCCTAGCGGGACGATCTGGAAACACCATATATTTT. It specifies CASSRLAGRSGNTIYF.

This clonotype was observed a few times. The chain links TRBV7-8 to TRBJ2-3, with D perhaps matching TRBD1 or TRBD2 (5 bases each). V was clipped by 1 base and J by 6 bases, with 14 bases between them. In germline, CDR1 is SGHVS, CDR2 FQNEAQ. The CDR3 length is 15 residues. Here the CDR3 reads CASSLGGTAGDTQYF. The CDR3 coding sequence is TGTGCCAGCAGCTTAGGAGGGACCGCCGGCGATACGCAGTATTTT.

A note on this clonotype: Germline and junction disagree at one end, which may indicate a read error. V usage is TRBV6-1 and J usage is TRBJ2-1; 13 bases align to TRBD2. The CDR3 loop spans 17 amino acids. Germline V gene lookup returns CDR1 MNHNS and CDR2 SASEGT. The CDR3 is CVSRVTSGGPSYNEQFF. The CDR3 DNA reads as TGTGTCAGCAGAGTGACTAGCGGGGGGCCATCTTACAATGAGCAGTTCTTC.

The chain has TRBV7-9 and TRBJ2-1, with 8 bases matching TRBD2. Germline V gene lookup returns CDR1 SEHNR and CDR2 FQNEAQ (reference sequence). The V and J ends lost 5 bases and 1 base, in that order; junction bases with no gene match: 7. The CDR3 length is 16 residues. As DNA, the CDR3 is TGTGCCAGCAGCAAACGGGCGGGGGGATCCTACAATGAGCAGTTCTTC. Amino acids: CASSKRAGGSYNEQFF.

This clonotype was recorded many times. The rearrangement uses TRBV7-9 and TRBJ2-2; D unclear. Per germline, CDR1 SEHNR and CDR2 FQNEAQ (reference sequence). The V end lost 5 bases, the J end lost 1 base, and 8 bases lay between the germline ends. The CDR3 sequence is 14 residues long. As DNA, the CDR3 is TGTGCCAGCAGCCCCGTTCAGAACACCGGGGAGCTGTTTTTT. Residues: CASSPVQNTGELFF.

The chain couples TRBV5-1 to TRBJ2-7; no reliable D call. The germline CDR1 and CDR2 sequences are SGHRS and YFSETQ. Deletions cut 6 bases from V and 3 bases from J, with 19 bases between. The CDR3 covers 15 residues. This CDR3 reads CASTPATGPDYEQYF. CDR3 bases: TGCGCCAGCACCCCGGCGACGGGCCCGGACTACGAGCAGTACTTC. The full variable domain, rest sourced from reference TRBV5-1 and TRBJ2-7, is KAGVTQTPRYLIKTRGQQVTLSCSPISGHRSVSWYQQTPGQGLQFLFEYFSETQRNKGNFPGRFSGRQFSNSRSEMNVSTLELGDSALYLCASTPATGPDYEQYFGPGTRLTVT.

This clonotype showed up many times. The rearrangement links TRBV28 to TRBJ2-2; TRBD2 is a possible D gene (6 bases). Trimming left V 7 bases short and J 6 bases short, with 15 bases between. The CDR3 consists of 14 residues. CDR1 and CDR2 (germline): MDHEN, SYDVKM. Written as DNA, the CDR3 is TGTGCCAGCACTGCTAGCGCCTTACCCGGGGAGCTGTTTTTT. Its protein product is CASTASALPGELFF.

This clonotype was seen a handful of times. The chain recombines TRBV24-1 with TRBJ2-1, with D possibly matching TRBD2 (6 bases). CDR1 is KGHDR, CDR2 SFDVKD, per germline. The CDR3 has 16 residues. Trimming removed 0 bases at V and 3 bases at J, with 11 bases between. CDR3 in amino acids: CATSDLGGIGYNEQFF. The DNA for the CDR3 is TGTGCCACCAGTGATTTGGGGGGGATCGGCTACAATGAGCAGTTCTTC.

This clonotype was seen a few times. The V gene is TRBV12-3 or TRBV12-4, the J gene TRBJ1-2; TRBD1 might be the D (5 bases). CDR3 size: 13 residues. Between the trimmed V and J ends, which lost 1 base and 8 bases, there was a span of 11 bases. The DNA for the CDR3 is TGTGCCAGCAGTTTAGGCAGTGGGGGAGGCTACACCTTC. This sequence encodes CASSLGSGGGYTF.